What follows are 26 T cell receptor beta chains derived from one specimen sequenced in a study of blood T cells in healthy people across ages. A second PCR, run for roughly 6 to 11 cycles, used a sample-barcoded 5' primer plus a J-beta primer mix. Each CDR3 protein gets one entry after TCRdb re-called the 5' RACE reads with MiXCR. The repertoire includes about 900,000 distinct CDR3 sequences, 62% of them detected once, and roughly 26% sits in the top ten. Material for sequencing was blood. These receptors came from a man aged 25-45 years in good health.

The chain uses TRBV7-9 and TRBJ2-7; D uncertain. Germline V gene data show CDR1 as SEHNR and CDR2 as FQNEAQ (reference sequence). Trimming left V 5 bases short and J 5 bases short, with 4 bases between. The CDR3 totals 10 residues. DNA of the CDR3: TGTGCCAGCAGCAACGACGAGCAGTACTTC. Translation: CASSNDEQYF.

This clonotype was seen a single time. The genes are TRBV10-3 and TRBJ2-3, with D possibly matching TRBD1 (6 bases). The germline V gene has CDR1 ENHRY and CDR2 SYGVKD. The CDR3 covers 16 residues. The V end was cut by 9 bases, the J end by 4 bases, with 23 bases between. The CDR3 DNA reads as TGTGCCATGTCACCTACTCCCGGACAGCCCCCAGATACGCAGTATTTT. Protein product: CAMSPTPGQPPDTQYF.

The chain uses TRBV27 and TRBJ2-3; TRBD2 matches at 7 bases. The CDR3 has 16 residues. V lost 6 bases and J lost 2; bases outside the gene matches: 11. In germline, CDR1 is MNHEY, CDR2 SMNVEV (reference sequence). The CDR3 spells CASSPVWREITDTQYF. CDR3 coding DNA: TGTGCCAGCAGCCCGGTTTGGCGGGAGATCACAGATACGCAGTATTTT.

The chain is built from TRBV5-1 and TRBJ2-7; 13 nucleotides line up with TRBD2. Trimming removed 4 bases from V and 2 bases from J; junction bases left unmatched: 12. The CDR3 loop spans 18 amino acids. From germline, CDR1 is SGHRS and CDR2 YFSETQ. The CDR3 sequence is CASSPGLAGAPIPYEQYF. The CDR3 DNA follows: TGCGCCAGCAGCCCCGGACTAGCGGGGGCCCCTATCCCCTACGAGCAGTACTTC.

This rearrangement joins TRBV4-3 to TRBJ1-2, with D uncertain. V was trimmed by 3 bases and J by 8 bases, leaving 10 bases between them. CDR3 size: 12 residues. Looked up from germline, CDR1 is LGHNA and CDR2 is YSLEER. Here the CDR3 DNA reads TGCGCCAGCAGCCAGGGAGTTGAAGGCTACACCTTC. Translated: CASSQGVEGYTF.

This chain connects TRBV2 to TRBJ2-5; D gene uncertain. Deletions cut 7 bases from V and 2 bases from J, with 8 bases between. CDR1 is SNHLY, CDR2 FYNNEI, per germline. The CDR3 is 12 amino acids. The CDR3: CASNHRQETQYF. CDR3 nucleotide sequence: TGTGCCAGCAATCACAGACAAGAGACCCAGTACTTC. Together with reference TRBV2 and TRBJ2-5, the CDR3 gives the full variable domain: EPEVTQTPSHQVTQMGQEVILRCVPISNHLYFYWYRQILGQKVEFLVSFYNNEISEKSEIFDDQFSVERPDGSNFTLKIRSTKLEDSAMYFCASNHRQETQYFGPGTRLLVL.

This clonotype was found a few times. This chain connects TRBV4-3 to TRBJ1-5; D uncertain. The germline V and J ends were trimmed by 4 bases and 0 bases, with 7 bases remaining between them. In germline, CDR1 is LGHNA, CDR2 YSLEER. This CDR3 has 14 residues. CDR3 protein: CASSLAASNQPQHF. Written as DNA, the CDR3 is TGCGCCAGCAGCCTGGCGGCTAGCAATCAGCCCCAGCATTTT.

The chain uses TRBV30 and TRBJ1-2; D gene unclear. V was clipped by 5 bases and J by 8 bases, with 18 bases between them. Germline-derived CDR1 and CDR2 are GTSNPN and SVGIG (reference sequence). The CDR3 runs to 13 residues. This CDR3 is CAWSVSPDGGYTF. DNA for the CDR3: TGTGCCTGGTCAGTCTCGCCCGACGGGGGCTACACCTTC.

The chain carries TRBV4-3 and TRBJ1-2; D is possibly TRBD1 (5 bases). V shed 4 bases and J shed 5 bases, with 20 bases lying between them. The CDR3 is 16 residues long. In germline, CDR1 is LGHNA, CDR2 YSLEER. This chain's CDR3 is CASSLLGMTDQYGYTF. CDR3 in DNA: TGCGCCAGCAGCCTTCTTGGGATGACAGATCAATATGGCTACACCTTC.

The chain joins TRBV6-1 to TRBJ1-5; D not certain. Germline-derived CDR1 and CDR2 are MNHNS and SASEGT. Trimming pared 2 bases from V and 0 bases from J, leaving 8 bases between. The CDR3 runs to 15 residues. The CDR3 here is CASSEPQCSNQPQHF. The CDR3 DNA reads as TGTGCCAGCAGTGAACCACAGTGTAGCAATCAGCCCCAGCATTTT.

The rearrangement uses TRBV6-2 or TRBV6-3 and TRBJ2-4, with D tentatively TRBD1 (5 bases). The CDR3 is 11 residues long. Trimming left V 4 bases short and J 12 bases short, with 10 bases between. Germline V gene data show CDR1 as MNHEY and CDR2 as SVGEGT. Here the CDR3 reads CASSSDSTQYF. DNA of the CDR3: TGTGCCAGCAGTTCCGACAGCACTCAGTACTTC.

The gene calls are TRBV5-6 and TRBJ2-5; 7 bases align to TRBD1. Germline CDR1 SGHDT, CDR2 YYEEEE. The CDR3 is 15 residues long. Trimming took 0 bases from V and 1 from J; bases not matched to a gene: 3. The CDR3: CASSLAGQTQETQYF. The CDR3 DNA is TGTGCCAGCAGCTTGGCGGGACAGACCCAAGAGACCCAGTACTTC.

The rearrangement joins TRBV10-3 to TRBJ2-3; D remains unclear. There are 11 residues in the CDR3. V was trimmed by 10 bases and J by 6 bases, leaving 11 bases between them. From germline, CDR1 is ENHRY and CDR2 SYGVKD. CDR3 residues: CATPARDTQYF. CDR3 nucleotide sequence: TGTGCCACCCCAGCTAGGGATACGCAGTATTTT.

Details on this clonotype: One end of the junction does not line up with germline, which may come from a read error. This chain connects TRBV4-3 to TRBJ2-3, with TRBD2 matching over 7 bases. The CDR3 is 18 amino acids. Germline V gene lookup returns CDR1 LGHNA and CDR2 YSLEER. Written as DNA, the CDR3 is TGCGCCAGCAGCCATACCAGCGGGGAAGGGCGAAGCTACGATATGCAGTATTTT. As protein: CASSHTSGEGRSYDMQYF.

The V call is TRBV7-2, the J call TRBJ1-4; D not resolved. V was trimmed by 5 bases and J by 8 bases, leaving 15 bases between them. Germline V lookup: CDR1 SGHTA, CDR2 FQGNSA. The CDR3 has 14 amino acids. The CDR3 sequence is CASSLTLKKEKLFF. The CDR3 DNA sequence: TGTGCCAGCAGCCTCACGCTGAAAAAAGAAAAACTGTTTTTT.

The CDR3 region is CASSLEGDPSTDTQYF. The CDR3 nucleotides read TGTGCCAGCAGTTTGGAGGGGGACCCAAGCACAGATACGCAGTATTTT. J is TRBJ2-3 and V is TRBV12-3 or TRBV12-4; D possibly matches TRBD1 or TRBD2 (6 bases each). Trimming left V 3 bases short and J 0 bases short, with 13 bases between. CDR3 length equals 16 residues.

This clonotype has a handful of counts. The chain uses TRBV29-1 and TRBJ2-4; tentatively, D is TRBD2 (6 bases). The J call is doubtful: the DNA matches TRBJ2-7 better. Germline-derived CDR1 and CDR2 are SQVTM and ANQGSEA. The CDR3 is 13 residues long. Written as DNA, the CDR3 is TGCAGCGTTGCGGAGGGGTTAGTCTACGAGCAGTACTTC. It translates to CSVAEGLVYEQYF.

The V gene is TRBV9, the J gene TRBJ2-1; D unresolved. With 0 bases removed from V and 2 bases from J, the gap between germline ends came to 9 bases. This CDR3 has 15 amino acids. The germline CDR1 and CDR2 sequences are SGDLS and YYNGEE. The CDR3 sequence: CASSVGGRTYNEQFF. The DNA for the CDR3 is TGTGCCAGCAGCGTAGGAGGTCGGACCTACAATGAGCAGTTCTTC. Full variable domain (remainder filled in from reference TRBV9 and TRBJ2-1): DSGVTQTPKHLITATGQRVTLRCSPRSGDLSVYWYQQSLDQGLQFLIQYYNGEERAKGNILERFSAQQFPDLHSELNLSSLELGDSALYFCASSVGGRTYNEQFFGPGTRLTVL.

The chain carries TRBV7-9 and TRBJ1-1; 11 nucleotides agree with TRBD1. This CDR3 contains 19 residues. The germline CDR1 and CDR2 sequences are SEHNR and FQNEAQ (reference sequence). The V and J ends lost 5 bases and 3 bases, in that order; junction bases with no gene match: 17. CDR3 sequence (DNA): TGTGCCAGCAGCCCCCGGGACAGGGGGGGGATCTATCTTGACACTGAAGCTTTCTTT. Residues: CASSPRDRGGIYLDTEAFF.

The rearrangement links TRBV7-2 to TRBJ2-6; no clear D. CDR1 and CDR2 (germline): SGHTA, FQGNSA. V shed 0 bases and J shed 0 bases, with 6 bases lying between them. This CDR3 comprises 16 residues. Written as DNA, the CDR3 is TGTGCCAGCAGCTTAGCAGGTCTCTCTGGGGCCAACGTCCTGACTTTC. Translating gives CASSLAGLSGANVLTF.

CDR3 sequence: CSAIAETSSSTDTQYF. CDR3 DNA: TGCAGTGCGATCGCGGAAACTAGCAGTAGCACAGATACGCAGTATTTT. The chain recombines TRBV20-1 with TRBJ2-3; maybe TRBD2 (6 bases). Between the trimmed V and J ends, which lost 6 bases and 0 bases, there was a span of 19 bases. CDR3 length equals 16 residues. Germline V gene data show CDR1 as DFQATT and CDR2 as SNEGSKA (reference sequence).

The CDR3 loop reads CASSRSSSYNEQFF. CDR3 sequence (DNA): TGTGCCAGCAGCCGCTCGAGCTCCTACAATGAGCAGTTCTTC. The V gene is TRBV7-8, the J gene TRBJ2-1; D is unclear. Trimming left V 5 bases short and J 0 bases short, with 8 bases between. Per germline, CDR1 SGHVS and CDR2 FQNEAQ. The CDR3 contains 14 residues.

The chain employs TRBV4-2 and TRBJ1-2, with TRBD1 identical over 7 bases. The CDR3 spans 17 residues. From germline, CDR1 is LGHNA and CDR2 YNFKEQ. Germline trimming cut 0 bases from V and 4 bases from J; bases unmatched to any gene: 11. CDR3 protein: CASSQENRQGGAYGYTF. The CDR3, as DNA: TGTGCCAGCAGCCAAGAAAACAGACAGGGCGGGGCCTATGGCTACACCTTC.

As to this clonotype: Its ends do not fully match the called genes, so a read error is possible. Here the CDR3 reads CSPHREGDYGYIF. The CDR3 nucleotides are TGCAGTCCACACAGAGAGGGCGACTATGGCTACATCTTC. The chain couples TRBV20-1 to TRBJ1-2; D is undetermined. The CDR3 loop spans 13 amino acids. CDR1 DFQATT and CDR2 SNEGSKA come from the germline V gene (reference sequence).

This clonotype was seen a few times. V is TRBV5-6 and J is TRBJ2-1, with 8 bases identical to TRBD2. V shed 1 base and J 6 bases; nucleotides not matched to a gene: 6. The CDR3 is made up of 15 amino acids. Germline values: CDR1 SGHDT, CDR2 YYEEEE. The CDR3 spells CASSLWRGAGNEQFF. In DNA form, the CDR3 reads TGTGCCAGCAGCTTGTGGCGGGGGGCGGGCAATGAGCAGTTCTTC.

This chain joins TRBV27 and TRBJ2-5; the match to TRBD2 covers 9 bases. Germline V gene sequence: CDR1 MNHEY, CDR2 SMNVEV (reference sequence). This CDR3 is built from 15 residues. The V gene end was trimmed by 2 bases and the J gene end by 5 bases; junction bases not matched to a gene: 6. The CDR3 DNA reads TGTGCCAGCAGTTTAAAGAGCGGGGGGCGGGAGACCCAGTACTTC. This encodes CASSLKSGGRETQYF.